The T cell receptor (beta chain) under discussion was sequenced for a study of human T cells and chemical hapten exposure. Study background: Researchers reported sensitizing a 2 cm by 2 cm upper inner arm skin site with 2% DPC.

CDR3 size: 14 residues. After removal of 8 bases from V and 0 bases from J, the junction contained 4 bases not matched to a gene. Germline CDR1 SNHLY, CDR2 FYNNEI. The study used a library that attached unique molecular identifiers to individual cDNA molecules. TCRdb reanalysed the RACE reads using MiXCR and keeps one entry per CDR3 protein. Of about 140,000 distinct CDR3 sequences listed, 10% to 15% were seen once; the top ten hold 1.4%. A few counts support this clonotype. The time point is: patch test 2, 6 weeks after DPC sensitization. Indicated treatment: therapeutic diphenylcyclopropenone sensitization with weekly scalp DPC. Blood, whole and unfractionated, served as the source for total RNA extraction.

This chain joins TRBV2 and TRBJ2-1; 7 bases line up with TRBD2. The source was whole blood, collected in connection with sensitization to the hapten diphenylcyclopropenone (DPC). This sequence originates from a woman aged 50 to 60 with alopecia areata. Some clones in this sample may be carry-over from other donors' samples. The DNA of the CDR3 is TGTGCCAGCGGAGGCGGGAGCTCCTACAATGAGCAGTTCTTC. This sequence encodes CASGGGSSYNEQFF.